Included here is one T cell receptor beta chain sequence, with context. The data are from a study of shared clonotypes between healthy human individuals. Study-wide background: Aged 18 to 49, the donors were a couple of women and a few men.

Sequenced by immunoSEQ multiplex PCR; TCRdb stores in-frame clones only, minus some. The table records around 700,000 clones, roughly nine tenths of them present only once. V gave up 1 base and J gave up 7 bases, with 13 bases separating them. CDR1 SEHNR and CDR2 FQNEAQ come from the germline V gene (reference sequence). This CDR3 has 14 residues. CD45RO-negative, CCR7-selected cells formed the naive CD8 fraction, which excluded terminally differentiated effector memory CD45RA+ cells. Sequenced: naive CD8+ T cells sorted from blood. The clonotype comes from a man aged 25 to 40 in good health. V gene TRBV7-9 combines with J gene TRBJ1-2; weak D call: TRBD1 (5 bases). The CDR3: CASSLDAGRSGYTF. The CDR3 DNA reads as TGTGCCAGCAGCTTAGATGCAGGGCGTAGTGGCTACACCTTC.